This T cell receptor (beta chain) was found in a study of blood T cell repertoires in COVID-19. The CDR3 totals 17 residues. Trimming took 5 bases from V and 0 from J; bases not matched to a gene: 6. Germline CDR1 and CDR2: SGHAT and FQNNGV. In the original analysis: It was from reference gene primer amplification that nucleated cell counts were estimated. The repertoire was sequenced with immunoSEQ multiplex PCR; TCRdb's copy has only in-frame clones and lacks some. From that table come the V and J calls and clone size; the DNA was used to work out D and trimming. The sample consists of some 230,000 clones, 80% to 85% of them appearing once.

V and J are TRBV11-2 and TRBJ2-3, with TRBD2 identical over 12 bases. This receptor was obtained from a woman aged 55-70 years with acute or convalescent COVID-19. The sample comprised peripheral blood. The CDR3 is CASSGWTSGASTDTQYF. DNA of the CDR3: TGTGCCAGCAGCGGATGGACTAGCGGGGCGAGCACAGATACGCAGTATTTT.